Below are 7 T cell receptor beta chains sequenced from a single sample in a study of tumor-infiltrating lymphocytes in glioblastoma multiforme. Multiple V-beta primers and a C-beta primer amplified TCRB from RNA. TCRdb analysed the multiplex PCR reads with MiXCR anew, one entry per CDR3 protein. Here the sample spans 25,000 to 40,000 distinct CDR3 sequences, more than 55% being singletons. The sample consisted of brain tumor tissue. Receptor source: a male donor with glioblastoma.

A word on this clonotype: Likely a read error: the CDR3 ends without its conserved phenylalanine or tryptophan. This sequence joins TRBV20-1 and TRBJ2-4; TRBD1 matches at 7 bases. The length of the CDR3 is 19 residues. Germline assignment: CDR1 DFQATT and CDR2 SNEGSKA (reference sequence). CDR3 coding DNA: TGCAATGCTAGAGACCCGGGCAGGGGGATTCGGAAAGCCAAAAACATTCAGTACTAC. The encoded protein is CNARDPGRGIRKAKNIQYY.

This chain uses TRBV11-2 with TRBJ2-2; D gene unclear. The germline gives CDR1 SGHAT, CDR2 FQNNGV. The CDR3 runs 13 residues. The V end was cut by 2 bases, the J end by 5 bases, with 6 bases between. CDR3 sequence (DNA): TGTGCCAGCAGCTTATTTCAGACCGGGGAGCTGTTTTTT. Translation: CASSLFQTGELFF.

This clonotype appeared once. A much more abundant neighbour one base away suggests this may be a read error. The V and J genes are TRBV5-1 and TRBJ2-6, with 8 bases that match TRBD2. The germline CDR1 and CDR2 sequences are SGHRS and YFSETQ. The ends lost 7 bases at V and 5 bases at J; junction bases unmatched: 11. The CDR3 spans 16 residues. The CDR3 reads CASSQREFSWANVLTF. In DNA form, the CDR3 reads TGCGCCAGCTCGCAGCGGGAGTTTTCTTGGGCCAACGTCCTGACTTTC. Variable domain in full (rest from reference TRBV5-1 and TRBJ2-6): KAGVTQTPRYLIKTRGQQVTLSCSPISGHRSVSWYQQTPGQGLQFLFEYFSETQRNKGNFPGRFSGRQFSNSRSEMNVSTLELGDSALYLCASSQREFSWANVLTFGAGSRLTVL.

V is TRBV5-1 and J is TRBJ2-7; 7 bases fit TRBD1. The CDR3 is 16 residues long. Germline values: CDR1 SGHRS, CDR2 YFSETQ. Losses at the gene ends were 4 bases for V and 8 bases for J; bases not matched to a gene: 18. The CDR3 loop reads CASSDYTGASSSKQYF. CDR3 coding DNA: TGCGCCAGCAGCGACTACACAGGGGCCTCCTCCTCCAAGCAGTACTTC.

The chain recombines TRBV20-1 with TRBJ2-7; D remains unclear. The CDR3 length is 10 residues. CDR1 and CDR2 (germline): DFQATT, SNEGSKA (reference sequence). V lost 5 bases, J lost 10 bases, and 12 bases lay in between. The CDR3 protein is CSAGNRDQYF. DNA for the CDR3: TGCAGTGCTGGAAATCGCGACCAGTACTTC.

In the case of this clonotype: A much larger clonotype is one base distant, so this may be a read error. Since no conserved phenylalanine or tryptophan closes the CDR3, a read error is the likely cause. The CDR3: CSASQTTGNYGYTL. Written as DNA, the CDR3 is TGCAGTGCTAGCCAAACTACAGGGAACTATGGCTACACCTTA. The gene calls are TRBV20-1 and TRBJ1-2; a possible D gene is TRBD1 (6 bases). The germline gives CDR1 DFQATT, CDR2 SNEGSKA (reference sequence). Trimming stripped 3 bases from V and 2 bases from J, with 13 bases between. This CDR3 contains 14 residues.

The chain combines TRBV5-1 with TRBJ2-7, with TRBD2 identical over 10 bases. This CDR3 has 18 residues. Germline V gene data show CDR1 as SGHRS and CDR2 as YFSETQ. J was trimmed by 7 bases and V by 3 bases; bases with no gene match: 19. CDR3: CASSSSGSLIGPFGEQYF. The CDR3 region has the DNA TGCGCCAGCAGCTCTAGCGGGAGTTTAATCGGACCGTTCGGGGAGCAGTACTTC.